The T cell receptor (beta chain) described here comes from a study of blood T cell repertoires in COVID-19. About the study: T cells, B-cell-depleted T cells, or PBMCs provided the cDNA or gDNA that served as material.

How the authors handled the data: Amplified reference gene primers provided the basis for estimating nucleated cell counts. Profiled with immunoSEQ multiplex PCR; TCRdb holds only in-frame clones, not every one. From that table come the V and J calls and clone size; the DNA was used to work out D and trimming. The repertoire includes tens of thousands of clones, 80% to 95% of them detected once, and around 2.9% sits in the top ten. Germline V gene sequence: CDR1 SGHVS, CDR2 FQNEAQ. Germline trimming cut 5 bases from V and 5 bases from J; bases unmatched to any gene: 11. This CDR3 has 16 residues. This chain links TRBV7-8 with TRBJ2-1; the match to TRBD1 covers 8 bases. The source is a man between 70 and 80 years old with acute or convalescent COVID-19. Sequenced: peripheral blood. The CDR3 reads CASSRVVRTGNNEQFF. Here the CDR3 DNA reads TGTGCCAGCAGCCGAGTAGTTAGGACAGGGAACAATGAGCAGTTCTTC.